The T cell receptor (beta chain) under discussion was sequenced for a study of Ad26.COV2.S vaccination and SARS-CoV-2 variants. Study-wide context: Each vaccinee took Ad26.COV2.S intramuscularly, once or twice 56 days apart.

The treatment was: 15 to 20 received Ad26.COV2.S at low or high dose, single or two shots; 5 received placebo; per-sample allocation not given. The study sampled participants on day 63 after the first vaccine or placebo injection. Wuhan-strain SARS-CoV-2 spike was expressed by the Ad26 vector that made up the vaccine. To note about this clone: Its antigen remains unidentified.

The protocol was immunoSEQ multiplex PCR, while the TCRdb copy is restricted to in-frame clones and leaves out a portion. In the table there are hundreds of thousands of clones, around 89% of which are singletons. The trim removed 4 bases at V and 13 bases at J, leaving 11 bases unmatched. This CDR3 has 13 residues. Germline CDR1 is LGHDT and CDR2 is YNNKEL (reference sequence). General study results and limits: Placebo recipients showed lower spike-specific TCR breadth than vaccinees.

This sample comprised peripheral blood, obtained in a trial of Ad26.COV2.S vaccine versus placebo. The sequence was collected from a person between 18 and 59 years old who received the Ad26.COV2.S COVID-19 vaccine or a placebo. This rearrangement joins TRBV3-1 (or the pseudogene TRBV3-2) to TRBJ2-5; 8 bases are shared with TRBD2. In DNA, the CDR3 is TGTGCCAGCAGCCCCGGGGTAGCGGGAACGACGTACTTC. Its protein is CASSPGVAGTTYF.